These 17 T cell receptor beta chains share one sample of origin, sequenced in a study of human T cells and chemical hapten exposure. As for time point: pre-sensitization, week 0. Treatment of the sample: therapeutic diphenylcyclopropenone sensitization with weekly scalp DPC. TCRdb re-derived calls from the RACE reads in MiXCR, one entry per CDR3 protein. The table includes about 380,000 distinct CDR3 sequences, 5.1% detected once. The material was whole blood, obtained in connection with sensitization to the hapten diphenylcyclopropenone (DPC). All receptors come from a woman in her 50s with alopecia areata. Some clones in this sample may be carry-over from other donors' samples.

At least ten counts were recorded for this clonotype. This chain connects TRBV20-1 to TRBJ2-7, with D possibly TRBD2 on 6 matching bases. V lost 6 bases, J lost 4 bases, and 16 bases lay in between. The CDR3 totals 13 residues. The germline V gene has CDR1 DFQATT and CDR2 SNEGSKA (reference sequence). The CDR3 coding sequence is TGCAGTGCCCTGACTGGGACTCAGTACGAGCAGTACTTC. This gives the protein CSALTGTQYEQYF.

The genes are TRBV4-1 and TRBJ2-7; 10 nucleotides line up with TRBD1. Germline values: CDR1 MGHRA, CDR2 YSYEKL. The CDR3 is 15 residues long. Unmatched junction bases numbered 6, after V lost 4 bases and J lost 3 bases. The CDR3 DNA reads TGCGCCAGCAGCCCCGGACAGGGGGATTACTACGAGCAGTACTTC. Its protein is CASSPGQGDYYEQYF.

The CDR3 loop reads CASSVAWSKETQYF. CDR3 nucleotides: TGTGCCAGCAGCGTAGCTTGGAGCAAAGAGACCCAGTACTTC. The J gene is TRBJ2-5, the V gene TRBV9; D unresolved. The CDR3 covers 14 residues. Trimming took 0 bases from V and 3 from J, leaving 9 bases between them. Germline V lookup: CDR1 SGDLS, CDR2 YYNGEE.

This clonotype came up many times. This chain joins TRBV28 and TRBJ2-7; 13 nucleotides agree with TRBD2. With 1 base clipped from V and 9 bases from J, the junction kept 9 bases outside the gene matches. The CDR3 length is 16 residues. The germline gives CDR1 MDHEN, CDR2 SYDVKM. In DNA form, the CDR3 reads TGTGCCAGCAGTTTATCCGGACTAGCGGGGGCAAGAGGGCAGTACTTC. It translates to CASSLSGLAGARGQYF.

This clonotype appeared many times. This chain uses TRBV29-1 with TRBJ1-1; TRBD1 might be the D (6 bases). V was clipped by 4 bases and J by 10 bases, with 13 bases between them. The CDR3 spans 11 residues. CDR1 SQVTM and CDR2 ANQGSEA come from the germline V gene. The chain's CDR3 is CSVAGAWGAFF. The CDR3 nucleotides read TGCAGCGTTGCAGGGGCTTGGGGAGCTTTCTTT. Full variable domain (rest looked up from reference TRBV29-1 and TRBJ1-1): SAVISQKPSRDICQRGTSLTIQCQVDSQVTMMFWYRQQPGQSLTLIATANQGSEATYESGFVIDKFPISRPNLTFSTLTVSNMSPEDSSIYLCSVAGAWGAFFGQGTRLTVV.

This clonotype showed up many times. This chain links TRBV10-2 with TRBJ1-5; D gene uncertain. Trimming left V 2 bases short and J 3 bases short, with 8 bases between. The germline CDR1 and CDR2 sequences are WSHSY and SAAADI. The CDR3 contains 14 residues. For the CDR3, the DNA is TGCGCCAGCAGTGAGGAGGGCTTCAATCAGCCCCAGCATTTT. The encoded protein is CASSEEGFNQPQHF.

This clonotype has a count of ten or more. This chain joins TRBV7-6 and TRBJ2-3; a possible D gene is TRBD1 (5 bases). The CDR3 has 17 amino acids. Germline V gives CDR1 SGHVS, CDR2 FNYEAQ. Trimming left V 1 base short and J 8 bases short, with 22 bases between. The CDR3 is CASSLVTQQDPRSTQYF. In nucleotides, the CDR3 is TGTGCCAGCAGCTTAGTAACCCAACAGGACCCACGCTCTACGCAGTATTTT. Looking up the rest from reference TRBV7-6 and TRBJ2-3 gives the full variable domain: GAGVSQSPRYKVTKRGQDVALRCDPISGHVSLYWYRQALGQGPEFLTYFNYEAQQDKSGLPNDRFSAERPEGSISTLTIQRTEQRDSAMYRCASSLVTQQDPRSTQYFGPGTRLTVL.

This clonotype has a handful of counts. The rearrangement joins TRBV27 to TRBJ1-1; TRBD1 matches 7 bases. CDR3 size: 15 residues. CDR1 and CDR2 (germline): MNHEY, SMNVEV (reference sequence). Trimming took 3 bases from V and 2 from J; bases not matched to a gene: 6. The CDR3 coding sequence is TGTGCCAGCAGTTTTGCAGGGGGAGTAAACACTGAAGCTTTCTTT. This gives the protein CASSFAGGVNTEAFF.

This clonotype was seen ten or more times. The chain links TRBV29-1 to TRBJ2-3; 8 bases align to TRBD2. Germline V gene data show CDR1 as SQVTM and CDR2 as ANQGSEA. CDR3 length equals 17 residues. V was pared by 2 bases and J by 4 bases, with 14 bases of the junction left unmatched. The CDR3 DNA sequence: TGCAGCGTTGAATCCCCCCCCCGCGGGGGGACGGCAGATACGCAGTATTTT. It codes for CSVESPPRGGTADTQYF.

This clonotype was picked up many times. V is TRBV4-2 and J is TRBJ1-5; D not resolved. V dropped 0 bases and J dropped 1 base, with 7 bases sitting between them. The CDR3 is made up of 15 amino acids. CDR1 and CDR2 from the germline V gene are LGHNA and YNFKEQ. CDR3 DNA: TGTGCCAGCAGCCAAGAATGGTTGAGCAATCAGCCCCAGCATTTT. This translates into CASSQEWLSNQPQHF.

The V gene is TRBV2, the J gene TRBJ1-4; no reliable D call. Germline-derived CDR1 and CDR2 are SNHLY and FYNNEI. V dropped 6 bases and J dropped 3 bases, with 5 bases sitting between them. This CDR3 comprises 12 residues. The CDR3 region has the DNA TGTGCCAGCAGGCCTCCTAATGAAAAACTGTTTTTT. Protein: CASRPPNEKLFF.

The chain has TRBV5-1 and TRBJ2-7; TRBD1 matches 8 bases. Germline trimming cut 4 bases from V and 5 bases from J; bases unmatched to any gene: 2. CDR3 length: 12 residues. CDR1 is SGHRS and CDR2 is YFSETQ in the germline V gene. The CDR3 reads CASSHRGDEQYF. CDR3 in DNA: TGCGCCAGCAGCCACAGGGGGGACGAGCAGTACTTC.

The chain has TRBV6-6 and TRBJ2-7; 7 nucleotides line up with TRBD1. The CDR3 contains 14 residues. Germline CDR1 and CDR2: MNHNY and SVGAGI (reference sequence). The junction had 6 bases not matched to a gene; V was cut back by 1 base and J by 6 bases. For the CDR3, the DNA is TGTGCCAGCAGTTACTTAGACAGGGTCGGCGAGCAGTACTTC. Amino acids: CASSYLDRVGEQYF.

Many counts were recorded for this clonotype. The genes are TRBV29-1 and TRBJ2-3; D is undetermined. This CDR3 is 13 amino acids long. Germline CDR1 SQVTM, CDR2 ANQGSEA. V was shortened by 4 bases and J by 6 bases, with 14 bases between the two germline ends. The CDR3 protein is CSVGRLSADTQYF. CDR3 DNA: TGCAGCGTTGGGAGACTCAGCGCGGATACGCAGTATTTT.

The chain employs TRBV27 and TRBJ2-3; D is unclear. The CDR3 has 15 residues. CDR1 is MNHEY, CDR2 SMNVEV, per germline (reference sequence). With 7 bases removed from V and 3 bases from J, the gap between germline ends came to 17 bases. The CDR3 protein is CASTPRTDVTDTQYF. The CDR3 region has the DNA TGTGCCAGCACCCCCCGCACGGATGTGACAGATACGCAGTATTTT.

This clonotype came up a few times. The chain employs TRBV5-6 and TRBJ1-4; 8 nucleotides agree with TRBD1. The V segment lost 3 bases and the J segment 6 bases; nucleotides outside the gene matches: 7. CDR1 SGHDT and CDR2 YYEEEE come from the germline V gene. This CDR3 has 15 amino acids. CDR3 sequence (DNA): TGTGCCAGCAGCTCGCCGGACAGGGCGGATGAAAAACTGTTTTTT. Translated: CASSSPDRADEKLFF.

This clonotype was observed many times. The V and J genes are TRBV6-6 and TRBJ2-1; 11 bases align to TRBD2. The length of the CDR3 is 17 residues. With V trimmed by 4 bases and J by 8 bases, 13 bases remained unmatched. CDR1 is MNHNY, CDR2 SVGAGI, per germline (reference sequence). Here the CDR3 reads CASSFSLAGGLKDEQFF. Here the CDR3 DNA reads TGTGCCAGCAGTTTCTCCTTAGCGGGAGGGCTTAAAGATGAGCAGTTCTTC.